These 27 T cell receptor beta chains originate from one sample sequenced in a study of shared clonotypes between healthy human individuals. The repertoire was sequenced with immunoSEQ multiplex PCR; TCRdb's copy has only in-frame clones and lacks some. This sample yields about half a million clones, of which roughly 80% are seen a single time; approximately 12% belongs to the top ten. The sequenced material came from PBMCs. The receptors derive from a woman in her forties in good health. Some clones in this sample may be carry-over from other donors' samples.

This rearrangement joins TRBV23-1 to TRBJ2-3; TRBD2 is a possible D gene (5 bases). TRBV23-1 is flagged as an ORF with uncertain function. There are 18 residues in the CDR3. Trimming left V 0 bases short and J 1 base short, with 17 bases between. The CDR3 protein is CASSQSWTQTRGTDTQYF. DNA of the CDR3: TGCGCCAGCAGTCAATCGTGGACTCAAACTAGGGGCACAGATACGCAGTATTTT.

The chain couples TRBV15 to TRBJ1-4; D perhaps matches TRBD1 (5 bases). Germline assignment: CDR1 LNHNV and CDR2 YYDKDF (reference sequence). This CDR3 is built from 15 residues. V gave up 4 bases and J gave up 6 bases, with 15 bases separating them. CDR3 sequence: CATSKHGGVDEKLFF. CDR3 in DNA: TGTGCCACCAGCAAACACGGAGGGGTAGATGAAAAACTGTTTTTT.

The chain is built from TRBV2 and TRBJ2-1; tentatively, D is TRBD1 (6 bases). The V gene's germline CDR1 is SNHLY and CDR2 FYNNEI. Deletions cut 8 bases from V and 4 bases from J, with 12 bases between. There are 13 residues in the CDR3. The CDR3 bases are TGTGCCAGCCGGGACAACCATTACAATGAGCAGTTCTTC. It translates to CASRDNHYNEQFF.

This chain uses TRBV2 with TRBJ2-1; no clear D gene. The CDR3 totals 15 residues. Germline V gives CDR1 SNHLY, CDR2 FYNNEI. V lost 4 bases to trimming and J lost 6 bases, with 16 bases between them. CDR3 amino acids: CASSGTLVGPNEQFF. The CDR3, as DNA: TGTGCCAGCAGTGGGACCCTAGTGGGCCCCAATGAGCAGTTCTTC.

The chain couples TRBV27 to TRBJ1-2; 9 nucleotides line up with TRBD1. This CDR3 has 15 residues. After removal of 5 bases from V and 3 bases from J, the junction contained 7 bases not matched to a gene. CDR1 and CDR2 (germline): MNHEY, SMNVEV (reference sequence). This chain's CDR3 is CASSPQGAQDYGYTF. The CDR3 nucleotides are TGTGCCAGCAGTCCACAGGGGGCTCAGGACTATGGCTACACCTTC.

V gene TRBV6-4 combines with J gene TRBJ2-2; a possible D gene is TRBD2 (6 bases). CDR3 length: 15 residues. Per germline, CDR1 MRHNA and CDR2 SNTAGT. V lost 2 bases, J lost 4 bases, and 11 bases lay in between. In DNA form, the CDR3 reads TGTGCCAGCAGTGACCCGACTAGTACCACCGGGGAGCTGTTTTTT. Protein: CASSDPTSTTGELFF.

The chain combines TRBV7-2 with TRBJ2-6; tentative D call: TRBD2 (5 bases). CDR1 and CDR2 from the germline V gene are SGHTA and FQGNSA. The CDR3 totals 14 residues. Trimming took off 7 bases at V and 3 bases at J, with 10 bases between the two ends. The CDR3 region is CASTPGGGANVLTF. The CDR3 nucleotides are TGTGCCAGCACCCCCGGAGGTGGGGCCAACGTCCTGACTTTC.

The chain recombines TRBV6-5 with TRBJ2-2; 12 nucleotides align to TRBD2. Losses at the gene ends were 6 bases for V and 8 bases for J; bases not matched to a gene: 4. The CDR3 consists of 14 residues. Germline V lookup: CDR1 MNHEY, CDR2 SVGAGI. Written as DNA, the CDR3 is TGTGCCAGCAGCCCGACTAGCGGGGGTGGGGAGCTGTTTTTT. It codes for CASSPTSGGGELFF.

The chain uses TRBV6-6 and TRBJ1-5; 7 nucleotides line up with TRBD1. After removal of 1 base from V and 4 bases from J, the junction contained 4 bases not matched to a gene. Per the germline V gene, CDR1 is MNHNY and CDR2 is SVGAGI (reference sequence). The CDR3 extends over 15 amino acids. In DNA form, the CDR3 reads TGTGCCAGCAGTTACTGGGACAGACTTAATCAGCCCCAGCATTTT. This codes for CASSYWDRLNQPQHF.

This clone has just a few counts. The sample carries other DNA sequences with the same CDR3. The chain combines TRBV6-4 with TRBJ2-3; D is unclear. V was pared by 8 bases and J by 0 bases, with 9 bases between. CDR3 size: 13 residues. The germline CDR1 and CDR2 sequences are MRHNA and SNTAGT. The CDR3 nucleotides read TGTGCCAGCTCCCGATCTAGCACAGATACGCAGTATTTT. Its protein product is CASSRSSTDTQYF.

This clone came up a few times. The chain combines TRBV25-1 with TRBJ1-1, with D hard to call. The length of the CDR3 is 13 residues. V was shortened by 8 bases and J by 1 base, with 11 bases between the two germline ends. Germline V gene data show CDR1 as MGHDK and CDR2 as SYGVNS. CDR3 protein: CASCRLGNTEAFF. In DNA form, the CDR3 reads TGTGCCAGCTGCCGCCTGGGGAACACTGAAGCTTTCTTT.

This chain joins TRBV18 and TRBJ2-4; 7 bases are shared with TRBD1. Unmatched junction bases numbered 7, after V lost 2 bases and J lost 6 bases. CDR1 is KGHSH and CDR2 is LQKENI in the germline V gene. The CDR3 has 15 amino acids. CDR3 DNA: TGTGCCAGCTCACCAATAGCAGGGGGTGGAAACATTCAGTACTTC. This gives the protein CASSPIAGGGNIQYF. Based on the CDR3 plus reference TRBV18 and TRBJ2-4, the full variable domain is NAGVMQNPRHLVRRRGQEARLRCSPMKGHSHVYWYRQLPEEGLKFMVYLQKENIIDESGMPKERFSAEFPKEGPSILRIQQVVRGDSAAYFCASSPIAGGGNIQYFGAGTRLSVL.

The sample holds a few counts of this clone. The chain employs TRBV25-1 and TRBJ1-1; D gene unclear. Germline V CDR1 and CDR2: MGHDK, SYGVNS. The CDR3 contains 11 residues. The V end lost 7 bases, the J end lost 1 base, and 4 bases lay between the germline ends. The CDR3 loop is CASMKNTEAFF. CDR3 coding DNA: TGTGCCAGCATGAAGAACACTGAAGCTTTCTTT. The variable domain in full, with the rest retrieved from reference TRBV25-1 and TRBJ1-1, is EADIYQTPRYLVIGTGKKITLECSQTMGHDKMYWYQQDPGMELHLIHYSYGVNSTEKGDLSSESTVSRIRTEHFPLTLESARPSHTSQYLCASMKNTEAFFGQGTRLTVV.

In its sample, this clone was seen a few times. The CDR3 loop reads CASNLPGQGYGYTF. In nucleotides, the CDR3 is TGTGCCAGCAATCTTCCGGGACAGGGCTATGGCTACACCTTC. This chain links TRBV6-6 with TRBJ1-2; 9 nucleotides match TRBD1. V lost 7 bases and J lost 4; bases outside the gene matches: 7. The germline V gene has CDR1 MNHNY and CDR2 SVGAGI (reference sequence). CDR3 length equals 14 residues.

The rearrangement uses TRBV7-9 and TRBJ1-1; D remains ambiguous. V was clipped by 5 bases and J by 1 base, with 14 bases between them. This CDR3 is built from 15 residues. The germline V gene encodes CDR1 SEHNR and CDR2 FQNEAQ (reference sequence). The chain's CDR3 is CASSQAVGENTEAFF. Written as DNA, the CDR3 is TGTGCCAGCAGCCAAGCGGTCGGGGAGAACACTGAAGCTTTCTTT.

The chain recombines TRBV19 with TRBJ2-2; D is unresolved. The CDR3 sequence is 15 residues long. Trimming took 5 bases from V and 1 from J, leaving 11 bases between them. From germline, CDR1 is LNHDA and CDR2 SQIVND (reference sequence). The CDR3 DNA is TGTGCCAGTAGTGCCCCATCAAAGAACACCGGGGAGCTGTTTTTT. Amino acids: CASSAPSKNTGELFF.

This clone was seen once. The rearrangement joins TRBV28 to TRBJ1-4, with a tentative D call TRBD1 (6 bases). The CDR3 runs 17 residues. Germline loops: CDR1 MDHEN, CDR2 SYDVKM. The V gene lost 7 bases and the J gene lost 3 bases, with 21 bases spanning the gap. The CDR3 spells CASIPKGGRAANEKLFF. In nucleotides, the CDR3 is TGTGCCAGCATCCCTAAGGGGGGACGGGCAGCTAATGAAAAACTGTTTTTT. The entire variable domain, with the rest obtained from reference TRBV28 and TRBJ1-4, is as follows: DVKVTQSSRYLVKRTGEKVFLECVQDMDHENMFWYRQDPGLGLRLIYFSYDVKMKEKGDIPEGYSVSREKKERFSLILESASTNQTSMYLCASIPKGGRAANEKLFFGSGTQLSVL.

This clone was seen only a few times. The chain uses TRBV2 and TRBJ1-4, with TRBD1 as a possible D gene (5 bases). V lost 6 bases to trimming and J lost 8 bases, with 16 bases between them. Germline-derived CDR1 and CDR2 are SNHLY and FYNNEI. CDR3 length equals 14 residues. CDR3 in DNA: TGTGCCAGCAGCGACAGTGGGTTGGGAGAAAAACTGTTTTTT. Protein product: CASSDSGLGEKLFF.

This chain's CDR3 is CASSFLGVAGEVAGELFF. CDR3 bases: TGTGCCAGCTCCTTTCTTGGGGTAGCGGGAGAGGTGGCCGGGGAGCTGTTTTTT. The chain joins TRBV5-6 to TRBJ2-2, with 9 bases identical to TRBD2. The CDR3 has 18 residues. Germline loops: CDR1 SGHDT, CDR2 YYEEEE. V lost 7 bases, J lost 6 bases, and 19 bases stayed unmatched. Using reference TRBV5-6 and TRBJ2-2 for the parts outside the CDR3, the full variable domain is DAGVTQSPTHLIKTRGQQVTLRCSPKSGHDTVSWYQQALGQGPQFIFQYYEEEERQRGNFPDRFSGHQFPNYSSELNVNALLLGDSALYLCASSFLGVAGEVAGELFFGEGSRLTVL.

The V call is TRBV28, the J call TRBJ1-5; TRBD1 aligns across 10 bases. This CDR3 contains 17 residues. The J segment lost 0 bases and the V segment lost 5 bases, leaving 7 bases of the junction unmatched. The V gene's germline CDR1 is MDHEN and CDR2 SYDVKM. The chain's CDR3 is CASSIGQGVNSNQPQHF. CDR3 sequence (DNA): TGTGCCAGCAGTATAGGACAGGGGGTAAATAGCAATCAGCCCCAGCATTTT.

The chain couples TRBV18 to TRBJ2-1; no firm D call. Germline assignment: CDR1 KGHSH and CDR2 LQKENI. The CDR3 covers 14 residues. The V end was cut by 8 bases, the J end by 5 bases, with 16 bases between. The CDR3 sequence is CASADWNRNNEQFF. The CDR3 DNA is TGTGCCAGCGCCGATTGGAACAGAAACAATGAGCAGTTCTTC.

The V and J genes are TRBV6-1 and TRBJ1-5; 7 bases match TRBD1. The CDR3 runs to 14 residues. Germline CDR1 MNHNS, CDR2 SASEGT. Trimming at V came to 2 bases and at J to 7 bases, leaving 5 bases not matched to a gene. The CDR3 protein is CASSETGASQPQHF. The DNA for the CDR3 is TGTGCCAGCAGTGAAACAGGGGCGAGCCAGCCCCAGCATTTT.

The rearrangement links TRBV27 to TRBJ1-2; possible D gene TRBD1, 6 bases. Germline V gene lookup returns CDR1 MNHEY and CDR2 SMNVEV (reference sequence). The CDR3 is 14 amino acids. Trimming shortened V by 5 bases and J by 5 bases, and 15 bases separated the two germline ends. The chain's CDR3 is CASSLQGVGYGYTF. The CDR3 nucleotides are TGTGCCAGCAGTCTACAGGGAGTGGGGTATGGCTACACCTTC.

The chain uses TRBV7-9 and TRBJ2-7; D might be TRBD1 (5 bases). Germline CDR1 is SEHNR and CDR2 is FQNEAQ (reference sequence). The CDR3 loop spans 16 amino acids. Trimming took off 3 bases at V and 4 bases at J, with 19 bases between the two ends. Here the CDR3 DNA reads TGTGCCAGCAGCTTTCCCCCCGGCAGGGCCAATTACGAGCAGTACTTC. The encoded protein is CASSFPPGRANYEQYF.

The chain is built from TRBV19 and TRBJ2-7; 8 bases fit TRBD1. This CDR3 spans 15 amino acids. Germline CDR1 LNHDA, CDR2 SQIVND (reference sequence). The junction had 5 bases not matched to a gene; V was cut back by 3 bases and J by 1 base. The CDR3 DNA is TGTGCCAGTAGTATTTGGGGGACAGGTTCCTACGAGCAGTACTTC. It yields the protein CASSIWGTGSYEQYF.

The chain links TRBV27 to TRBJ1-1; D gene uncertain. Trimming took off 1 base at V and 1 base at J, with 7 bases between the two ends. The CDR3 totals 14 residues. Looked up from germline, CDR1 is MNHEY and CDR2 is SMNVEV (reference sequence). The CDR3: CASSLLDQNTEAFF. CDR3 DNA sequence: TGTGCCAGCAGTTTATTGGACCAGAACACTGAAGCTTTCTTT.

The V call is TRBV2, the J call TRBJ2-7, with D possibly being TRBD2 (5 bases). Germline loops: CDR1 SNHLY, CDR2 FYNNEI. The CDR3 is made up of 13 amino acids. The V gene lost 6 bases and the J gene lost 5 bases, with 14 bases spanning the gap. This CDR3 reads CASRRAPRDEQYF. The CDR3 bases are TGTGCCAGCAGGCGGGCCCCGAGGGACGAGCAGTACTTC.